This TCR beta chain was captured by sequencing in a study of blood T cell repertoires in COVID-19. Study information: From the United States, Italy and Spain came samples of acute and convalescent COVID-19. In each case, the material was cDNA or gDNA derived from T cells, B-cell-depleted T cells, or PBMCs.

The method was immunoSEQ multiplex PCR; TCRdb's version includes in-frame clones alone and lacks a portion of them. The sample holds 330,000 or so clones, 87% seen once. The CDR3 is 16 residues long. The V end was cut by 4 bases, the J end by 5 bases, with 17 bases between. Germline V gene data show CDR1 as PRHDT and CDR2 as FYEKMQ (reference sequence). Living in 25 or so US areas, the participants were between about 18 and 100 years of age. Donors were grouped by their self-reported clinical history. This clonotype was obtained from a woman between 25 and 40 years old who had recovered from COVID-19. The rearrangement uses TRBV13 and TRBJ1-4; D gene uncertain. The sample comprised PBMCs or T cells enriched from blood (not recorded which). The CDR3 coding sequence is TGTGCCAGCAGCTCAGCGGGCGAAACTACGAATGAAAAACTGTTTTTT. Translation gives CASSSAGETTNEKLFF.